A single sample gave rise to the 14 T cell receptor beta chains below, sequenced in a study of vaccination and CD4 T cells after COVID-19. Noted time point: late sampling 161 to 241 days after vaccination in a few convalescent patients. Treatment given: roughly ten-day PBMC culture with coronavirus spike peptide pools or control peptides (ViraFEST assay). Cultured CD4+ T-cell DNA underwent Oncomine TCR Beta short-read sequencing. TCRdb re-called the PCR reads with MiXCR, one entry per CDR3 protein. The sample lists some 16,000 distinct CDR3 sequences, under 55% occurring once. For these receptors, no antigen is known. This material consisted of CD4+ T cells from blood, cultured in vitro, taken about 7 months after SARS-CoV-2 vaccination. The receptors were gathered from a human donor who had recovered from COVID-19.

This clonotype was detected a few times. This sequence joins TRBV7-2 and TRBJ1-5; tentative D call: TRBD1 (5 bases). V was trimmed by 5 bases and J by 8 bases, leaving 19 bases between them. The CDR3 is 15 amino acids. Per the germline V gene, CDR1 is SGHTA and CDR2 is FQGNSA. CDR3 coding DNA: TGTGCCAGCAGCCGTAACAGCCCGGGGGGTGAGCCCCAGCATTTT. Translation gives CASSRNSPGGEPQHF.

The chain combines TRBV7-2 with TRBJ1-5, with a tentative D call TRBD1 (5 bases). The germline CDR1 and CDR2 sequences are SGHTA and FQGNSA. This CDR3 contains 15 residues. V was shortened by 1 base and J by 7 bases, with 14 bases between the two germline ends. CDR3 DNA: TGTGCCAGCAGCTTAGGAGTTGAGGGGTGGCAGCCCCAGCATTTT. The encoded protein is CASSLGVEGWQPQHF.

The genes are TRBV7-2 and TRBJ1-2, with D maybe TRBD1 (5 bases). Germline lookup yields CDR1 SGHTA and CDR2 FQGNSA. This CDR3 is built from 12 residues. Trimming left V 5 bases short and J 7 bases short, with 11 bases between. CDR3 residues: CASSPDSGGYTF. CDR3 coding DNA: TGTGCCAGCAGCCCAGACAGCGGTGGCTACACCTTC.

This clonotype was detected only a few times. The chain carries TRBV7-8 and TRBJ2-2, with D unclear. Trimming left V 5 bases short and J 3 bases short, with 16 bases between. CDR3 length: 16 amino acids. The germline gives CDR1 SGHVS, CDR2 FQNEAQ. The CDR3 DNA sequence: TGTGCCAGCAGCCTCTCTAGTTCTAGGTACACCGGGGAGCTGTTTTTT. It yields the protein CASSLSSSRYTGELFF.

The table lists this clonotype with a few counts. This chain uses TRBV6-1 with TRBJ1-2; D gene unclear. Per the germline V gene, CDR1 is MNHNS and CDR2 is SASEGT. There are 10 residues in the CDR3. Trimming took off 1 base at V and 7 bases at J, with 1 base between the two ends. The CDR3 here is CASSEVGYTF. The CDR3, as DNA: TGTGCCAGCAGTGAAGTTGGCTACACCTTC.

This clonotype turned up a few times. The chain carries TRBV7-2 and TRBJ2-6; possible D gene TRBD2, 5 bases. The CDR3 sequence is 16 residues long. V lost 3 bases and J 0 bases, leaving 9 bases between the germline ends. Germline V gene data show CDR1 as SGHTA and CDR2 as FQGNSA. CDR3 nucleotide sequence: TGTGCCAGCAGCTTGAGGGTTCTCTCTGGGGCCAACGTCCTGACTTTC. Residues: CASSLRVLSGANVLTF.

V usage is TRBV20-1 and J usage is TRBJ2-3; TRBD2 is a possible D gene (6 bases). This CDR3 is 14 amino acids long. Germline V CDR1 and CDR2: DFQATT, SNEGSKA (reference sequence). V shed 3 bases and J shed 0 bases, with 10 bases lying between them. The CDR3 protein is CSASRGTSTDTQYF. As DNA, the CDR3 is TGCAGTGCTAGCCGGGGGACTAGCACAGATACGCAGTATTTT.

This sequence joins TRBV18 and TRBJ2-7, with 7 bases identical to TRBD2. CDR1 is KGHSH and CDR2 is LQKENI in the germline V gene. J gave up 5 bases and V 2 bases, and 6 bases lay outside the gene matches. CDR3 length: 14 residues. The CDR3 coding sequence is TGTGCCAGCTCACCAGGGGGGGAGGGCCACGAGCAGTACTTC. Residues: CASSPGGEGHEQYF.

The V gene is TRBV20-1, the J gene TRBJ2-5; 9 nucleotides line up with TRBD2. Looked up from germline, CDR1 is DFQATT and CDR2 is SNEGSKA (reference sequence). Losses at the gene ends were 3 bases for V and 5 bases for J; bases not matched to a gene: 7. The CDR3 covers 14 residues. CDR3 sequence: CSARITSGSETQYF. The CDR3 DNA follows: TGCAGTGCTAGGATAACTAGCGGGTCGGAGACCCAGTACTTC.

The J gene is TRBJ2-7, the V gene TRBV18, with 9 nucleotides matching TRBD1. V lost 6 bases, J lost 6 bases, and 12 bases stayed unmatched. Germline V gene data show CDR1 as KGHSH and CDR2 as LQKENI. This CDR3 is 15 amino acids long. The CDR3 DNA follows: TGTGCCAGCTCGTTGAACCGGGACAGGGTCGTCGAGCAGTACTTC. Translating gives CASSLNRDRVVEQYF.

The J gene is TRBJ2-3, the V gene TRBV27; 7 positions match TRBD1. Trimming removed 3 bases from V and 0 bases from J; junction bases left unmatched: 0. The V gene's germline CDR1 is MNHEY and CDR2 SMNVEV (reference sequence). This CDR3 region has 14 residues. CDR3 sequence reads: CASSFRGSTDTQYF. The CDR3 DNA follows: TGTGCCAGCAGTTTCAGGGGGAGCACAGATACGCAGTATTTT.

As to this clonotype: Because the CDR3 is missing its conserved closing phenylalanine or tryptophan, this is likely a read error. The rearrangement joins TRBV24-1 to TRBJ2-1; 9 bases line up with TRBD2. After removal of 4 bases from V and 6 bases from J, the junction contained 9 bases not matched to a gene. The CDR3 has 16 residues. Germline V gene sequence: CDR1 KGHDR, CDR2 SFDVKD. CDR3: CATSDPGTSSGNEQFL. CDR3 coding DNA: TGTGCCACCAGTGACCCCGGGACTAGCAGCGGCAATGAGCAGTTCCTC.

The CDR3 here is CSAEGLAGANEQFF. For the CDR3, the DNA is TGCAGTGCCGAAGGACTAGCGGGAGCGAATGAGCAGTTCTTC. The chain has TRBV20-1 and TRBJ2-1; 13 bases map to TRBD2. V was clipped by 6 bases and J by 7 bases; unmatched bases: 6. This CDR3 is built from 14 residues. Germline V gene data show CDR1 as DFQATT and CDR2 as SNEGSKA (reference sequence).

The gene calls are TRBV6-1 and TRBJ2-3, with a possible D match to TRBD2 (6 bases). Germline CDR1 MNHNS, CDR2 SASEGT. Trimming removed 4 bases at V and 5 bases at J, with 10 bases between. The CDR3 runs to 13 residues. The CDR3 spells CASSGLSGDTQYF. The CDR3 nucleotides are TGTGCCAGCAGTGGACTTAGCGGAGATACGCAGTATTTT.